Presented here are 9 T cell receptor beta chains from one specimen sequenced in a study of blood T cells in healthy people across ages. Primed by a sample-barcoded 5' primer and a J-beta primer mix, a second PCR proceeded for about 7 to 11 cycles. MiXCR, run by TCRdb on the 5' RACE reads, gives a single entry per CDR3 protein. The sample has over 950,000 distinct CDR3 sequences, just over 50% seen once. The sample taken for sequencing was blood. The source is a woman aged 55-69 years in good health.

V is TRBV4-1 and J is TRBJ2-7, with D tentatively TRBD2 (6 bases). The J call may be incorrect, as the DNA end agrees better with TRBJ2-5. This CDR3 spans 19 amino acids. CDR1 and CDR2 from the germline V gene are MGHRA and YSYEKL. CDR3 sequence: CASSQDLVGGGLTQETQYF. As DNA, the CDR3 is TGCGCCAGCAGCCAAGATTTGGTTGGCGGAGGGCTAACCCAAGAGACCCAGTACTTC.

The chain links TRBV7-2 to TRBJ2-5; D gene uncertain. The V end lost 2 bases, the J end lost 1 base, and 8 bases lay between the germline ends. The CDR3 spans 14 residues. Germline CDR1 and CDR2: SGHTA and FQGNSA. The CDR3 reads CASSLLLTQETQYF. The CDR3 DNA is TGTGCCAGCAGCTTACTCCTAACCCAAGAGACCCAGTACTTC.

This clonotype was counted a few times. The chain employs TRBV15 and TRBJ2-7; possibly TRBD2 for D (7 bases). V was trimmed by 1 base and J by 3 bases, leaving 22 bases between them. Per the germline V gene, CDR1 is LNHNV and CDR2 is YYDKDF (reference sequence). The CDR3 length is 18 residues. The DNA of the CDR3 is TGTGCCACCAGCAGAGGACAGGTTGGAGCGGGACCCGACTACGAGCAGTACTTC. Encoded protein: CATSRGQVGAGPDYEQYF.

The chain has TRBV4-1 and TRBJ2-1; no reliable D call. The end of the DNA aligns better with TRBJ2-7, so the J call may be wrong. This CDR3 region has 15 residues. Germline-derived CDR1 and CDR2 are MGHRA and YSYEKL. The CDR3 protein is CASSQAPAVGDEQYF. DNA for the CDR3: TGCGCCAGCAGCCAAGCCCCCGCGGTGGGCGATGAGCAGTACTTC.

This clonotype was seen more than once but under ten times. This chain connects TRBV7-2 to TRBJ2-7; D assignment may be TRBD1 or TRBD2 (6 bases each). Germline assignment: CDR1 SGHTA and CDR2 FQGNSA. The CDR3 length is 14 residues. Between the trimmed V and J ends, which lost 2 bases and 4 bases, there was a span of 12 bases. The CDR3 reads CASSLRGALYEQYF. CDR3 nucleotides: TGTGCCAGCAGCTTAAGGGGGGCGCTGTACGAGCAGTACTTC.

This clonotype was counted between two and nine times. The rearrangement uses TRBV28 and TRBJ2-3, with unresolved D. With 6 bases removed from V and 2 bases from J, the gap between germline ends came to 12 bases. The CDR3 is 14 amino acids. Germline lookup yields CDR1 MDHEN and CDR2 SYDVKM. In DNA, the CDR3 is TGTGCCAGCAGACGTCCGGGCCCCACAGATACGCAGTATTTT. It encodes CASRRPGPTDTQYF.

This rearrangement joins TRBV5-4 to TRBJ2-7; the match to TRBD1 covers 8 bases. The germline V gene has CDR1 SGHNT and CDR2 YYREEE (reference sequence). This CDR3 has 15 residues. V shed 4 bases, J shed 3 bases, and the junction held 9 bases outside the gene matches. CDR3 bases: TGTGCCAGCAGCCCCGGACAGGGAGCGTTCTACGAGCAGTACTTC. It is translated as CASSPGQGAFYEQYF.

This clonotype was recorded at least ten times. V gene TRBV5-1 combines with J gene TRBJ2-1; D uncertain. In germline, CDR1 is SGHRS, CDR2 YFSETQ. The CDR3 runs 10 residues. V was trimmed by 8 bases and J by 7 bases, leaving 7 bases between them. The CDR3 DNA reads as TGCGCCAGTTCTGGGAATGAGCAGTTCTTC. Its protein product is CASSGNEQFF.

V is TRBV6-1 and J is TRBJ1-4; no clear D. This CDR3 region has 14 residues. CDR1 is MNHNS, CDR2 SASEGT, per germline. Trimming shortened V by 4 bases and J by 2 bases, and 8 bases separated the two germline ends. Written as DNA, the CDR3 is TGTGCCAGCAGTGGTTCGGGGACTAATGAAAAACTGTTTTTT. Its protein product is CASSGSGTNEKLFF.